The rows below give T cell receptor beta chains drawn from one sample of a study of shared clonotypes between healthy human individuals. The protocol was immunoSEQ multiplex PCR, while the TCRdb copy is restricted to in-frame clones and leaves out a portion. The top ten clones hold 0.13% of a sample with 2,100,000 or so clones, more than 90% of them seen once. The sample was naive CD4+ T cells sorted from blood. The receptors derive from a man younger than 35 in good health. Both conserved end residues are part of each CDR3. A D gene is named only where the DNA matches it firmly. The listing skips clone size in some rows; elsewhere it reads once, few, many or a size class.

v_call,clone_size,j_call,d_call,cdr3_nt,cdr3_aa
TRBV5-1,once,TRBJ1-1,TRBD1,TGCGCCACCGGGACAGGGGGCGCGGGTCCTGAAGCTTTCTTT,CATGTGGAGPEAFF
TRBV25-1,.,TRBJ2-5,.,TGTGCCAGCAGTGAATATGACTCCCTTGGGGGCGGAGTGGAGACCCAGTACTTC,CASSEYDSLGGGVETQYF
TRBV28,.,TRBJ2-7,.,TGTGCCAGCAGTTTGGAGCGAGGACGGCACGAGCAGTACTTC,CASSLERGRHEQYF
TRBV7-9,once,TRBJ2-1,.,TGTGCCAGCAGCTTAAACCCTAACAATGAGCAGTTCTTC,CASSLNPNNEQFF
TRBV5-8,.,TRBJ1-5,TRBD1,TGTGCCAGCAATCTAGGACAGGGGTCTGAGCCCCAGCATTTT,CASNLGQGSEPQHF
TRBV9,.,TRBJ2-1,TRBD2,TGTGCCAGCAGCACCGGACTAGCGGTGGACAATGAGCAGTTCTTC,CASSTGLAVDNEQFF
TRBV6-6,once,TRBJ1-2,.,TGTGCCAGCAGTTCCGACGGAAACTATGGCTACACCTTC,CASSSDGNYGYTF
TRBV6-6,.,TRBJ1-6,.,TGTGCCAGCAGCCTTTGGGGGGTCGGGAATTCACCCCTCCACTTT,CASSLWGVGNSPLHF
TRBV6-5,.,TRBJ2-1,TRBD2,TGTGCCAGCAGAGGGAGGGCCTGGTCCTACAATGAGCAGTTCTTC,CASRGRAWSYNEQFF
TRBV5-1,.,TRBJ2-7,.,TGCGCCAGCAGCTTGGAAATGGGCGGTTACGAGCAGTACTTC,CASSLEMGGYEQYF
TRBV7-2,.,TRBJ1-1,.,TGTGCCAGCAGCTTAGGGGCAGGGATGAACACTGAAGCTTTCTTT,CASSLGAGMNTEAFF
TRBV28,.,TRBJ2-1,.,TGTGCCAGAAAAAAACAACCCCCCTACAATGAGCAGTTCTTC,CARKKQPPYNEQFF
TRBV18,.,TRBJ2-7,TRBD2,TGTGCCAGCTCACCGGGGACTAACTACGAGCAGTACTTC,CASSPGTNYEQYF
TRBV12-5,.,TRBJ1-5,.,TGTGCTAGTGCCCACGGACGAAATCAGCCCCAGCATTTT,CASAHGRNQPQHF
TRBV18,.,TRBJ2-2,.,TGTGCCAGCTCACCCCTATACGGACCGGCCACCGGGGAGCTGTTTTTT,CASSPLYGPATGELFF
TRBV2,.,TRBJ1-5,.,TGTGCCAGCAGTGGCTCGGGGGGCGCGAGCAATCAGCCCCAGCATTTT,CASSGSGGASNQPQHF
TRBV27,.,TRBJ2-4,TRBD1,TGTGCCAGCAGTGGACGGGACAGCCTAGCCAAAAACATTCAGTACTTC,CASSGRDSLAKNIQYF
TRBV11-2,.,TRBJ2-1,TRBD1,TGTGCCAGCAGCTTAGCCGGACAGGGTATCGATGAGCAGTTCTTC,CASSLAGQGIDEQFF
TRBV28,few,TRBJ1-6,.,TGTGCCAGCAAGTTACAGAATTCACCCCTCCACTTT,CASKLQNSPLHF
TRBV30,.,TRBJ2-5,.,TGTGCCTGGGGCCCGGGGCAAGAGACCCAGTACTTC,CAWGPGQETQYF